A selection of T cell receptor beta chains follows, all from one sample in a study of T cells in Graves' hyperthyroidism and ophthalmopathy. TCRdb analysed the multiplex PCR reads with MiXCR anew, one entry per CDR3 protein. Of about 360,000 distinct CDR3 sequences listed, 15% to 19% are singletons. Sequencing was performed on blood. These receptor sequences come from a young woman with Graves' hyperthyroidism that later progressed to Graves' ophthalmopathy. Each CDR3 is given with its conserved first and last residue. The order of the fields is D gene, clone size, V gene, J gene, CDR3 DNA, CDR3 protein. D genes are given only for firm matches. The size field is filled for only some rows; it gives once, few, many or a size class.

NA,few,TRBV5-8,TRBJ2-1,TGTGCCAGCAGCACTTTAGACTCCTACAATGAGCAGTTCTTC,CASSTLDSYNEQFF
TRBD1,few,TRBV5-6,TRBJ2-1,TGTGCCAGCAGCCCCCCGGGACAGGGGCTCGATGAGCAGTTCTTC,CASSPPGQGLDEQFF
TRBD2,many,TRBV13,TRBJ2-7,TGTGCCAGCAGCCTACTAGCGGGAGGCAACGAGCAGTACTTC,CASSLLAGGNEQYF
TRBD2,few,TRBV4-2,TRBJ2-3,TGTGCCAGCAGCCAAGATCTTATAGCGGGGGCCAACACAGATACGCAGTATTTT,CASSQDLIAGANTDTQYF
TRBD1,NA,TRBV28,TRBJ1-4,TGTGCCAGCAGTTTACCTAAAGGGGGCCTTTGTGAAAAACTGTTTTTT,CASSLPKGGLCEKLFF
TRBD1,many,TRBV7-2,TRBJ2-7,TGTGCCAGCAGCTTAGGGGGGACAGCATTCTCCTACGAGCAGTACTTC,CASSLGGTAFSYEQYF
NA,many,TRBV29-1,TRBJ2-1,TGCAGCGCCAGAAGGTTCGGGGGCGGATTAGGCAATGAGCAGTTCTTC,CSARRFGGGLGNEQFF
TRBD2,NA,TRBV7-2,TRBJ2-3,TGTGCCAGCATCCGACTAGCGGGAGTCACAGATACGCAGTATTTT,CASIRLAGVTDTQYF
NA,few,TRBV2,TRBJ1-5,TGTGCCAGCAGAGTAGGGGATAGCAATCAGCCCCAGCATTTT,CASRVGDSNQPQHF
NA,many,TRBV27,TRBJ1-6,TGTGCCAGCAGTTCTTCACGGTTGGGGTCAACGAACTCTATCAATAATTCACCCCTCCACTTT,CASSSSRLGSTNSINNSPLHF
TRBD2,NA,TRBV6-1,TRBJ2-1,TGTGTCAGCTGGGGGGGGGAGAGTGAGCAGTTCTTC,CVSWGGESEQFF
NA,many,TRBV5-1,TRBJ2-1,TGCGCCAGCAGCTTGGCCGGGCAAGGAAGGTACAATGAGCAGTTCTTC,CASSLAGQGRYNEQFF
NA,many,TRBV28,TRBJ1-1,TGTGCCAGCAGTTTCCCCCCATTGAACACTGAAGCTTTCTTT,CASSFPPLNTEAFF
TRBD2,many,TRBV27,TRBJ2-4,TGTGCCAGCAGTGCCCCGGGACTAGCGGGAGTTGGAAACATTCAGTACTTC,CASSAPGLAGVGNIQYF
NA,NA,TRBV14,TRBJ2-7,TGTGCCAGCAGTCAAACTGCCCTTAGCTCCTACGAGCAGTACTTC,CASSQTALSSYEQYF
NA,NA,TRBV5-6,TRBJ1-2,TGTGCCAGCAGCGGGGGCGTCTTACACTATGGCTACACCTTC,CASSGGVLHYGYTF
NA,few,TRBV5-1,TRBJ2-4,TGCGCCAGCAGCTTGGATGCCCACCATAACATTCAGTACTTC,CASSLDAHHNIQYF
NA,many,TRBV29-1,TRBJ2-3,TGCAGCGTTGAGGGCACGGAGGGTAGCACAGATACGCAGTATTTT,CSVEGTEGSTDTQYF
NA,many,TRBV27,TRBJ2-5,TGTGCCAGCAGCTTACCCGGGGCGGAGACCCAGTACTTC,CASSLPGAETQYF
NA,NA,TRBV28,TRBJ2-1,TGTGCCAGCAGTTTAATCCGGGTACTCTACAATGAGCAGTTCTTC,CASSLIRVLYNEQFF
TRBD2,NA,TRBV6-1,TRBJ2-5,TGTGCCAGCAGCCCCAGCGGGAGTAGCGAGACCCAGTACTTC,CASSPSGSSETQYF
TRBD1,few,TRBV28,TRBJ1-3,TGTGCCAGCAGCCTCCGGGACAGGGTGATAAACACCATATATTTT,CASSLRDRVINTIYF
NA,few,TRBV10-2,TRBJ2-3,TGCGCCAGCAAGAGGAGCCTCACTGATACGCAGTATTTT,CASKRSLTDTQYF
TRBD1,NA,TRBV9,TRBJ1-2,TGTGCCAGCAGCGCCGGGACAGGGGGAGACTATGGCTACACCTTC,CASSAGTGGDYGYTF
NA,many,TRBV3-1,TRBJ1-5,TGTGCCAGCAGCCTCGGGACAAATCAGCCCCAGCATTTT,CASSLGTNQPQHF
TRBD1,once,TRBV7-9,TRBJ2-4,TGTGCCAGCAGCAGGACAGGGAAGTACTTC,CASSRTGKYF